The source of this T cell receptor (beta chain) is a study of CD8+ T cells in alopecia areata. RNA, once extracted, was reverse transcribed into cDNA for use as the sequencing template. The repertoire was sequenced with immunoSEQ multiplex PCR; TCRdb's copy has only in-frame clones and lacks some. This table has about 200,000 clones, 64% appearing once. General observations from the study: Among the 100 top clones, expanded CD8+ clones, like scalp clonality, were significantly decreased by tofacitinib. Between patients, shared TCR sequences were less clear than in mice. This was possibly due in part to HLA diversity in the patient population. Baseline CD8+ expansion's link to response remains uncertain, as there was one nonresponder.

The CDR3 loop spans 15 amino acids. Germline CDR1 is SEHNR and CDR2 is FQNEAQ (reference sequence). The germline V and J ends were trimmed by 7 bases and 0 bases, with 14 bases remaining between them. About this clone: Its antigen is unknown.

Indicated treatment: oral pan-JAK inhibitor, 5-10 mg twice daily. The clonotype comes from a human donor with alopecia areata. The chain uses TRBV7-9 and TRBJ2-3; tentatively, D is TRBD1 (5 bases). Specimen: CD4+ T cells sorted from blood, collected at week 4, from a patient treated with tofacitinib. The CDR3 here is CASTTKAGSTDTQYF. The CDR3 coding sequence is TGTGCCAGCACCACCAAGGCAGGGAGCACAGATACGCAGTATTTT. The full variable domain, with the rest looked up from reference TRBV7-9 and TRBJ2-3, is DTGVSQNPRHKITKRGQNVTFRCDPISEHNRLYWYRQTLGQGPEFLTYFQNEAQLEKSRLLSDRFSAERPKGSFSTLEIQRTEQGDSAMYLCASTTKAGSTDTQYFGPGTRLTVL.